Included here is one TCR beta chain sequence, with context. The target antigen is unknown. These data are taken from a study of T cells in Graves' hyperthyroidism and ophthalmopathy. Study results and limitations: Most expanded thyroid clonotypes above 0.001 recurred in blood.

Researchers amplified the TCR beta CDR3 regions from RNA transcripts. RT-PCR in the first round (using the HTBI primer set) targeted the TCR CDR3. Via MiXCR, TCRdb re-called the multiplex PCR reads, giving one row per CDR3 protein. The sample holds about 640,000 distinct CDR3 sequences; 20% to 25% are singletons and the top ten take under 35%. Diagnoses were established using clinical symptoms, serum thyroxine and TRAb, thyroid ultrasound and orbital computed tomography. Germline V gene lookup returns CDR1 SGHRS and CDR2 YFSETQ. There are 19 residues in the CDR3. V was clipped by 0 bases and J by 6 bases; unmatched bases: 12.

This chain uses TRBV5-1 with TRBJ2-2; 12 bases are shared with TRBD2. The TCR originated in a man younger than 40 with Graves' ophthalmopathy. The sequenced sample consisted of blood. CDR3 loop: CASSLVPSGRARSAGELFF. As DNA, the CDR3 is TGCGCCAGCAGCTTGGTACCTAGCGGGAGGGCCCGTTCAGCCGGGGAGCTGTTTTTT.